This T cell receptor (beta chain) was sequenced during a study of metastatic and nonmetastatic thyroid tumors. After removal of 5 bases from V and 1 base from J, the junction contained 8 bases not matched to a gene. This CDR3 is built from 16 residues. Germline lookup yields CDR1 SGHTA and CDR2 FQGTGA. This clone was seen many times. All patients were untreated before thyroid surgery. TCRdb re-processed the PCR reads through MiXCR. The sample carries over 20,000 clones, approximately 15% recorded once. The source is a female donor with papillary thyroid cancer or a benign thyroid nodule (not recorded which). Some clones in this sample may be carry-over from other donors' samples. Sequenced material: tumor tissue. The V call is TRBV7-3, the J call TRBJ1-5, with TRBD1 matching 7 bases. The CDR3 sequence: CASSQTGARSNQPQHF. Here the CDR3 DNA reads TGTGCCAGCAGCCAAACAGGGGCACGGAGCAATCAGCCCCAGCATTTT. Supplemented by reference TRBV7-3 and TRBJ1-5, the full variable domain reads GAGVSQTPSNKVTEKGKYVELRCDPISGHTALYWYRQSLGQGPEFLIYFQGTGAADDSGLPNDRFFAVRPEGSVSTLKIQRTERGDSAVYLCASSQTGARSNQPQHFGDGTRLSIL.